This TCR beta chain was found in a study of blood T cells in healthy people across ages. Study-level points and caveats: CMV status of donors was unknown, possibly confounding expanded clonotype changes.

CDR1 and CDR2 (germline): SGHRS, YFSETQ. V lost 4 bases and J lost 3; bases outside the gene matches: 4. The CDR3 length is 14 residues. The use of a sample-barcoded 5' primer and a J-beta primer mix characterized a second PCR of 7 to 11 cycles. Per sample, CDR3-containing paired-end reads numbered at least 2.5 million. MiXCR, applied by TCRdb to the 5' RACE reads, yields one record per CDR3 protein. The data contain about 670,000 distinct CDR3 sequences, approximately 40% of them seen just once; the ten biggest clones take up 25% to 35%. On this clonotype: The antigen is not known.

The receptor's source is a man older than 75 in good health. Input material: blood. The chain combines TRBV5-1 with TRBJ2-7, with 10 bases lining up with TRBD1. This CDR3 is CASSQGQGIYEQYF. The CDR3 DNA sequence: TGCGCCAGCAGCCAGGGACAGGGGATCTACGAGCAGTACTTC. Combining the CDR3 with reference TRBV5-1 and TRBJ2-7 gives the whole variable domain KAGVTQTPRYLIKTRGQQVTLSCSPISGHRSVSWYQQTPGQGLQFLFEYFSETQRNKGNFPGRFSGRQFSNSRSEMNVSTLELGDSALYLCASSQGQGIYEQYFGPGTRLTVT.